These 20 T cell receptor beta chains originate from one sample sequenced in a study of memory CD4+ T cells and cytomegalovirus serostatus. Single viable CD3+CD4+CD8-CD45RO+ cells were sorted as the memory CD4+ T cells. Here immunoSEQ multiplex PCR was the method, and the copy in TCRdb shows in-frame clones only, minus some. The table shows about 64,000 clones, with 75% to 80% occurring only once. Sequencing was performed on memory CD4+ T cells from blood. The receptors shown here come from an adult in good health and CMV-seronegative.

Turning to this clone: Compared with germline, one end of the junction differs, possibly owing to a read error. The same CDR3 also results from other DNA sequences found in this sample. CDR3 sequence: CASSSGRGETQYF. CDR3 bases: TGCGCCAGCTCATCCGGGAGAGGGGAGACCCAGTACTTC. V usage is TRBV18 and J usage is TRBJ2-5; TRBD2 might be the D (6 bases). CDR3 size: 13 residues. CDR1 and CDR2 from the germline V gene are KGHSH and LQKENI.

This sequence joins TRBV28 and TRBJ2-3, with a possible D match to TRBD2 (7 bases). This CDR3 comprises 19 residues. V was clipped by 7 bases and J by 2 bases, with 28 bases between them. The germline V gene has CDR1 MDHEN and CDR2 SYDVKM. The CDR3, as DNA: TGTGCCAGCAAGGGCTCAGATGGCGCGGGGGCCACCTTCACAGATACGCAGTATTTT. Its translation: CASKGSDGAGATFTDTQYF.

The chain combines TRBV15 with TRBJ2-7; D is unclear. The CDR3 length is 13 residues. CDR1 and CDR2 from the germline V gene are LNHNV and YYDKDF (reference sequence). V gave up 0 bases and J gave up 4 bases, with 7 bases separating them. The CDR3 DNA reads TGTGCCACCAGCAGAGATCTTGGTTACGAGCAGTACTTC. Its translation is CATSRDLGYEQYF. Filled out from reference TRBV15 and TRBJ2-7, the complete variable domain reads DAMVIQNPRYQVTQFGKPVTLSCSQTLNHNVMYWYQQKSSQAPKLLFHYYDKDFNNEADTPDNFQSRRPNTSFCFLDIRSPGLGDTAMYLCATSRDLGYEQYFGPGTRLTVT.

A few counts support this clone. The CDR3 loop is CASRTQTEAFF. The CDR3 nucleotides are TGTGCCAGCAGAACCCAGACTGAAGCTTTCTTT. The chain employs TRBV27 and TRBJ1-1; unclear D gene. This CDR3 spans 11 amino acids. V was shortened by 6 bases and J by 5 bases, with 7 bases between the two germline ends. Germline V CDR1 and CDR2: MNHEY, SMNVEV (reference sequence).

This chain links TRBV5-1 with TRBJ1-1, with 9 nucleotides matching TRBD1. Looked up from germline, CDR1 is SGHRS and CDR2 is YFSETQ. V lost 2 bases and J lost 1; bases outside the gene matches: 12. The CDR3 is 18 residues long. The CDR3 reads CASSFFLTGGPENTEAFF. The CDR3 DNA is TGCGCCAGCAGCTTTTTCCTTACAGGGGGCCCCGAGAACACTGAAGCTTTCTTT.

The CDR3 here is CATGDYGYTF. The CDR3 region has the DNA TGTGCCACCGGAGACTATGGCTACACCTTC. The rearrangement links TRBV19 to TRBJ1-2; D call uncertain. The germline gives CDR1 LNHDA, CDR2 SQIVND (reference sequence). The CDR3 extends over 10 amino acids. V shed 10 bases and J shed 3 bases, with 6 bases lying between them.

The chain joins TRBV7-2 to TRBJ1-5; D is unresolved. This CDR3 spans 12 amino acids. In germline, CDR1 is SGHTA, CDR2 FQGNSA. V shed 3 bases and J shed 9 bases, with 9 bases lying between them. The CDR3 here is CASSFLTGPQHF. The CDR3 nucleotides read TGTGCCAGCAGCTTTCTAACGGGGCCCCAGCATTTT.

The V call is TRBV4-2, the J call TRBJ2-7, with D hard to call. CDR1 and CDR2 (germline): LGHNA, YNFKEQ. The CDR3 has 14 residues. V lost 0 bases and J lost 2, with 8 bases in between. The CDR3 loop is CASSQDQAAYEQYF. CDR3 nucleotide sequence: TGTGCCAGCAGCCAAGACCAGGCCGCCTACGAGCAGTACTTC.

This clone was found a few times. V usage is TRBV6-6 and J usage is TRBJ1-2; 11 nucleotides line up with TRBD1. From germline, CDR1 is MNHNY and CDR2 SVGAGI (reference sequence). The CDR3 contains 13 residues. J lost 7 bases, V lost 5 bases, and 3 bases had no gene match. Here the CDR3 DNA reads TGTGCCAGCAGTCTGGGGACAGGGGGTGGCTACACCTTC. Translating it yields CASSLGTGGGYTF.

This clone occurred once. V is TRBV10-3 and J is TRBJ2-1; 8 bases line up with TRBD2. The germline V gene has CDR1 ENHRY and CDR2 SYGVKD. J lost 4 bases, V lost 0 bases, and 2 bases had no gene match. This CDR3 has 15 amino acids. CDR3 coding DNA: TGTGCCATCAGTGAGTCCAGCGGGAGTTACAATGAGCAGTTCTTC. Protein sequence: CAISESSGSYNEQFF.

This chain joins TRBV7-9 and TRBJ1-1; D gene unclear. CDR3 length equals 14 residues. Germline V gives CDR1 SEHNR, CDR2 FQNEAQ (reference sequence). V lost 7 bases and J lost 0, with 12 bases in between. The CDR3 DNA reads as TGTGCCAGCACCAGTGGCTCCATGAACACTGAAGCTTTCTTT. It translates to CASTSGSMNTEAFF. Together with reference TRBV7-9 and TRBJ1-1, the CDR3 gives the full variable domain: DTGVSQNPRHKITKRGQNVTFRCDPISEHNRLYWYRQTLGQGPEFLTYFQNEAQLEKSRLLSDRFSAERPKGSFSTLEIQRTEQGDSAMYLCASTSGSMNTEAFFGQGTRLTVV.

The V gene is TRBV10-1, the J gene TRBJ2-5; TRBD1 matches at 8 bases. Germline loops: CDR1 WNHNN, CDR2 SYGVQD (reference sequence). V shed 3 bases and J 5 bases; nucleotides not matched to a gene: 5. The CDR3 sequence is 14 residues long. This chain's CDR3 is CASSDHYRGETQYF. CDR3 nucleotide sequence: TGCGCCAGCAGTGATCATTACAGGGGGGAGACCCAGTACTTC.

The rearrangement joins TRBV6-6 to TRBJ1-1; D might be TRBD1 (6 bases). Trimming removed 7 bases at V and 6 bases at J, with 12 bases between. The length of the CDR3 is 12 residues. Germline loops: CDR1 MNHNY, CDR2 SVGAGI (reference sequence). CDR3 bases: TGTGCCAGCACCACGGGGACACCTGAAGCTTTCTTT. Translation: CASTTGTPEAFF.

The chain couples TRBV5-1 to TRBJ2-7, with 8 bases fitting TRBD2. V shed 0 bases and J 9 bases; nucleotides not matched to a gene: 5. CDR1 and CDR2 (germline): SGHRS, YFSETQ. There are 13 residues in the CDR3. CDR3 DNA: TGCGCCAGCAGCTTGGCGGCCGGGAGGGGGCAGTACTTC. This gives the protein CASSLAAGRGQYF.

V usage is TRBV18 and J usage is TRBJ1-1, with D perhaps matching TRBD1 (5 bases). Germline assignment: CDR1 KGHSH and CDR2 LQKENI. CDR3 length: 14 residues. V was clipped by 3 bases and J by 1 base, with 9 bases between them. The CDR3 here is CASSPDGTNTEAFF. In DNA form, the CDR3 reads TGTGCCAGCTCACCGGACGGGACGAACACTGAAGCTTTCTTT.

The rearrangement links TRBV2 to TRBJ1-2; tentative D call: TRBD1 (6 bases). The germline gives CDR1 SNHLY, CDR2 FYNNEI. V was clipped by 8 bases and J by 6 bases, with 16 bases between them. The CDR3 is 13 residues long. The CDR3 protein is CASRRGGADGYTF. The DNA for the CDR3 is TGTGCCAGCCGCCGGGGGGGGGCAGATGGCTACACCTTC.

V gene TRBV18 combines with J gene TRBJ1-1, with 8 bases aligning to TRBD1. The V and J ends lost 4 bases and 1 base, in that order; junction bases with no gene match: 5. This CDR3 has 15 residues. Germline CDR1 reads KGHSH; CDR2 reads LQKENI. The DNA for the CDR3 is TGTGCCAGCTCACAAGTGGGACAGGCGAACACTGAAGCTTTCTTT. Amino acids: CASSQVGQANTEAFF. Using reference TRBV18 and TRBJ1-1 for the parts outside the CDR3, the full variable domain is NAGVMQNPRHLVRRRGQEARLRCSPMKGHSHVYWYRQLPEEGLKFMVYLQKENIIDESGMPKERFSAEFPKEGPSILRIQQVVRGDSAAYFCASSQVGQANTEAFFGQGTRLTVV.

The chain combines TRBV11-2 with TRBJ1-2, with D perhaps TRBD1 (6 bases). The V end lost 0 bases, the J end lost 5 bases, and 13 bases lay between the germline ends. Germline V lookup: CDR1 SGHAT, CDR2 FQNNGV. The CDR3 is 15 amino acids. This chain's CDR3 is CASSLDYRALYGYTF. CDR3 nucleotide sequence: TGTGCCAGCAGCTTAGATTACAGGGCCTTATATGGCTACACCTTC.

The CDR3 reads CASSATSGRGIGEQYF. DNA for the CDR3: TGCGCCAGCAGCGCTACTAGCGGGAGAGGGATAGGGGAGCAGTACTTC. This chain joins TRBV10-1 and TRBJ2-7, with TRBD2 matching 11 bases. The CDR3 is 16 residues long. V trimming: 6 bases; J trimming: 7 bases; junction bases outside the gene matches: 14. CDR1 and CDR2 (germline): WNHNN, SYGVQD (reference sequence).

The rearrangement uses TRBV10-2 and TRBJ1-5; D may be TRBD1 (6 bases). Trimming removed 3 bases from V and 7 bases from J, with 16 bases in between. CDR3 size: 15 residues. Germline-derived CDR1 and CDR2 are WSHSY and SAAADI. In nucleotides, the CDR3 is TGCGCCAGCAGTGATACGGGGGCGGGTCGGCAGCCCCAGCATTTT. Protein sequence: CASSDTGAGRQPQHF.